This entry describes one T cell receptor (beta chain). Its specificity is not known. Repertoires were generated with immunoSEQ multiplex PCR, while TCRdb's copy carries only in-frame clones and drops some. The sample yields about 120,000 clones, 80% to 95% seen once. Pooling was applied to second doses at about 4 or about 12 weeks. The sample originates from a study of T cell responses to AZD1222 COVID-19 vaccine. Whole-study findings and limits: Within unmutated variant regions lay the reported targets of nearly half of spike-specific TCRs. Increased Spike-specific TCR breadth and depth were observed after two AZD1222 doses. At 160-218 and 743-854, vaccine-associated CD4 TCRs were dominant, and they spanned spike.

The germline V gene encodes CDR1 MDHEN and CDR2 SYDVKM. Trimming removed 10 bases from V and 1 base from J, with 17 bases in between. The CDR3 length is 15 residues. The clonotype originates from an adult who received the AZD1222 COVID-19 vaccine. Sequencing was performed on peripheral blood, taken 28 days after the second AZD1222 dose. This chain joins TRBV28 and TRBJ1-3; a weak D match, TRBD1 (5 bases). CDR3 amino acids: CATDSGDVSGNTIYF. As DNA, the CDR3 is TGTGCCACCGACAGTGGAGATGTATCTGGAAACACCATATATTTT.